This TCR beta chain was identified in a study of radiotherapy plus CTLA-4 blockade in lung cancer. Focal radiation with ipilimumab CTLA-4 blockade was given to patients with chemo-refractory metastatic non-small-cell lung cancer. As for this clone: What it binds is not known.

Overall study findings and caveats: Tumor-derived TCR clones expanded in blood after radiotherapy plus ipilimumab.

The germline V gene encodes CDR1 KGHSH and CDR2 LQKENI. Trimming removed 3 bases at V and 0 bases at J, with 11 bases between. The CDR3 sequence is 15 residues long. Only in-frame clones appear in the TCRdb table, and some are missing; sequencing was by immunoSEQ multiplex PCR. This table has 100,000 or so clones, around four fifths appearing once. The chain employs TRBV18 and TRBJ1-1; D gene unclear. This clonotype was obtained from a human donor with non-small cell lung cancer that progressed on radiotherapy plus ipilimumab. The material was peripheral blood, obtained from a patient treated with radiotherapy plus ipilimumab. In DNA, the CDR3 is TGTGCCAGCTCACCTATAATGGTTTTGAACACTGAAGCTTTCTTT. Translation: CASSPIMVLNTEAFF. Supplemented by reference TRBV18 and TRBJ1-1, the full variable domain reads NAGVMQNPRHLVRRRGQEARLRCSPMKGHSHVYWYRQLPEEGLKFMVYLQKENIIDESGMPKERFSAEFPKEGPSILRIQQVVRGDSAAYFCASSPIMVLNTEAFFGQGTRLTVV.